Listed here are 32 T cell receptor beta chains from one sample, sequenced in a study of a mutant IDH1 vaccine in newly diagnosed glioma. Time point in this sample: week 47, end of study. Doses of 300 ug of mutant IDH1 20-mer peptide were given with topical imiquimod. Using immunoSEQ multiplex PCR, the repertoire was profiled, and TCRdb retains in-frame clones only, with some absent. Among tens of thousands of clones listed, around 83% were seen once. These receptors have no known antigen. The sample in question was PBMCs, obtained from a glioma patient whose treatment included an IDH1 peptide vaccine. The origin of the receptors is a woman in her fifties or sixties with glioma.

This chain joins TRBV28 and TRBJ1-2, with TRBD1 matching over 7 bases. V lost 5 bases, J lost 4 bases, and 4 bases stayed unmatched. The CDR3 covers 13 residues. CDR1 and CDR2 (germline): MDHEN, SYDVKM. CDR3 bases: TGTGCCAGCAGTGGGGGACAGCTCTATGGCTACACCTTC. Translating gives CASSGGQLYGYTF.

The CDR3 DNA follows: TGTGCCAGCAGCCCTTACGACAGGCCCTATAATTCACCCCTCCACTTT. This gives the protein CASSPYDRPYNSPLHF. The genes are TRBV7-9 and TRBJ1-6, with a possible D match to TRBD1 (6 bases). CDR1 is SEHNR, CDR2 FQNEAQ, per germline (reference sequence). This CDR3 contains 16 residues. Trimming shortened V by 5 bases and J by 2 bases, and 13 bases separated the two germline ends. Looking up the rest from reference TRBV7-9 and TRBJ1-6 gives the full variable domain: DTGVSQNPRHKITKRGQNVTFRCDPISEHNRLYWYRQTLGQGPEFLTYFQNEAQLEKSRLLSDRFSAERPKGSFSTLEIQRTEQGDSAMYLCASSPYDRPYNSPLHFGNGTRLTVT.

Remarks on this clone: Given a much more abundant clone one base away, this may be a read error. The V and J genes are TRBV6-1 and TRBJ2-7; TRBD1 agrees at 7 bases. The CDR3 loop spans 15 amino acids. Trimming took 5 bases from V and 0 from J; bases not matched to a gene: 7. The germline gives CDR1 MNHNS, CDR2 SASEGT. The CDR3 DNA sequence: TGTGCCAGCAGTTCCGGGGCAGGGGGCTCCTACGAGCAGTACTTC. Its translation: CASSSGAGGSYEQYF.

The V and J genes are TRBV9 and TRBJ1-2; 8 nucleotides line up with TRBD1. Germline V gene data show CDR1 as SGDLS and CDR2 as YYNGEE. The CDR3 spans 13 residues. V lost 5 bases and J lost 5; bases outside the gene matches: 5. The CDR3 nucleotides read TGTGCCAGCAGTCCACAGGGGGATTATGGCTACACCTTC. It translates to CASSPQGDYGYTF.

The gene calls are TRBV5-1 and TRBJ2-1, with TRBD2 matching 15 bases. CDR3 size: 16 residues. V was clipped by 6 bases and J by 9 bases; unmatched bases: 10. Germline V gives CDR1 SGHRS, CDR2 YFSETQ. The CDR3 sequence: CASTPRTSGGAGEQFF. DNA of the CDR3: TGCGCCAGCACCCCCCGGACTAGCGGGGGGGCGGGTGAGCAGTTCTTC.

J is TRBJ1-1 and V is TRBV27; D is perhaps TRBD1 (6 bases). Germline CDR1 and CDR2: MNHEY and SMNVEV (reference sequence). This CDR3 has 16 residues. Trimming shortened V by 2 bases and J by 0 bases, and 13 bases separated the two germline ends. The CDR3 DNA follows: TGTGCCAGCAGTTTAACGGGGGGACACCTGAACACTGAAGCTTTCTTT. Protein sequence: CASSLTGGHLNTEAFF.

The CDR3 region has the DNA TGTGCCAGCAGTGAATTAAGGGCAGGATTGGGGGGCTACACCTTC. Its protein product is CASSELRAGLGGYTF. The genes are TRBV6-1 and TRBJ1-2, with unresolved D. There are 15 residues in the CDR3. Germline lookup yields CDR1 MNHNS and CDR2 SASEGT. V was shortened by 2 bases and J by 8 bases, with 18 bases between the two germline ends.

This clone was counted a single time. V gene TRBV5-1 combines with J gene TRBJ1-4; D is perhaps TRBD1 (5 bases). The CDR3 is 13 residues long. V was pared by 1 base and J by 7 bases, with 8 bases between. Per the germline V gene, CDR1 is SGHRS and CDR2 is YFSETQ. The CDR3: CASSLSGREKLFF. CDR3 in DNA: TGCGCCAGCAGCTTGTCGGGGCGTGAAAAACTGTTTTTT.

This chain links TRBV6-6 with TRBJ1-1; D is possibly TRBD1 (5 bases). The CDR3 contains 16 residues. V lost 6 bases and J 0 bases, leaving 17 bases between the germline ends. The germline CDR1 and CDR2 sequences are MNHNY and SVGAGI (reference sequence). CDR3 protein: CASRPRMGDLNTEAFF. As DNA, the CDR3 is TGTGCCAGCAGGCCTCGGATGGGGGACTTGAACACTGAAGCTTTCTTT.

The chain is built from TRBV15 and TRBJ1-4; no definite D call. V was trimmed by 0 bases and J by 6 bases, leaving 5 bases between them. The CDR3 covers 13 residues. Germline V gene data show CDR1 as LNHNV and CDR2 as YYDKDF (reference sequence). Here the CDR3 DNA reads TGTGCCACCAGCAGAGATGGGGATGAAAAACTGTTTTTT. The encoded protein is CATSRDGDEKLFF.

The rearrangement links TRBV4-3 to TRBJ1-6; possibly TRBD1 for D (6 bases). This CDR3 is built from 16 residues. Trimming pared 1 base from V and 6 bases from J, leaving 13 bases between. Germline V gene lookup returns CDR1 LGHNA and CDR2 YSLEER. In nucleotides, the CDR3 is TGCGCCAGCAGCCAAGGACCGGGACACACTAATTCACCCCTCCACTTT. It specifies CASSQGPGHTNSPLHF.

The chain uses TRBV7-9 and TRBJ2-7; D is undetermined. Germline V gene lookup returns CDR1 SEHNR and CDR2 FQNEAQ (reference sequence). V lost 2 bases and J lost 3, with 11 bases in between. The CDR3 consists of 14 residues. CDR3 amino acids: CASSLPGDGYEQYF. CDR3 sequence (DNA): TGTGCCAGCAGCTTACCAGGAGATGGCTACGAGCAGTACTTC.

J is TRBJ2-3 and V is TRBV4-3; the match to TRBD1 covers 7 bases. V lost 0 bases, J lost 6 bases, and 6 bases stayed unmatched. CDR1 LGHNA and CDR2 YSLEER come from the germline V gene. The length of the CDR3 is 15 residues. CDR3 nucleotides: TGCGCCAGCAGCCAAGAAGGGGTGGGACAGGATACGCAGTATTTT. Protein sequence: CASSQEGVGQDTQYF.

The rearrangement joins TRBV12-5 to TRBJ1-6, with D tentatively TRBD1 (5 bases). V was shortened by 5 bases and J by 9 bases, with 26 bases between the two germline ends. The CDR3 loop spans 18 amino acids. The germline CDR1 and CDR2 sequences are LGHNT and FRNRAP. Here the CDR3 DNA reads TGTGCTAGTGGTCCATCTTCGCGGGGCAGGGCAAGGGGTTCACCCCTCCACTTT. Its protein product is CASGPSSRGRARGSPLHF.

The CDR3 DNA follows: TGTGCCAGCAGCTTAGGTCTCCCCGGGGAGCTGTTTTTT. This codes for CASSLGLPGELFF. The rearrangement uses TRBV7-3 and TRBJ2-2; D unclear. Germline assignment: CDR1 SGHTA and CDR2 FQGTGA. The ends were cut back, 2 bases at V and 6 bases at J, with 7 bases in the middle. The CDR3 consists of 13 residues.

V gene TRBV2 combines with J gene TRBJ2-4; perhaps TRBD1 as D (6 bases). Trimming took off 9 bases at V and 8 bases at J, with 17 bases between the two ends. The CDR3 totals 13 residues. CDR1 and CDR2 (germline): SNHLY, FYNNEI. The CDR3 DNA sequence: TGTGCCAGATCGACAGGCCGAAGAGACATTCAGTACTTC. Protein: CARSTGRRDIQYF.

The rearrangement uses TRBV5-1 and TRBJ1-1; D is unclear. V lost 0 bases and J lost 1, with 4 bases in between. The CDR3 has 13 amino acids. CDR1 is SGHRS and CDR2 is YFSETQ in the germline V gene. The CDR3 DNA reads TGCGCCAGCAGCTTGGCGGCGAACACTGAAGCTTTCTTT. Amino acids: CASSLAANTEAFF. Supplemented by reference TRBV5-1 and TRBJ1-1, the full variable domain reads KAGVTQTPRYLIKTRGQQVTLSCSPISGHRSVSWYQQTPGQGLQFLFEYFSETQRNKGNFPGRFSGRQFSNSRSEMNVSTLELGDSALYLCASSLAANTEAFFGQGTRLTVV.

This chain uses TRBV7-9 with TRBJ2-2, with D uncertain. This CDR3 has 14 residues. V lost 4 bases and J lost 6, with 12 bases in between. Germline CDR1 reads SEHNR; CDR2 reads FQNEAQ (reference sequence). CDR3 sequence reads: CASSSQWAAGELFF. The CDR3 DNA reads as TGTGCCAGCAGCTCACAGTGGGCCGCCGGGGAGCTGTTTTTT.

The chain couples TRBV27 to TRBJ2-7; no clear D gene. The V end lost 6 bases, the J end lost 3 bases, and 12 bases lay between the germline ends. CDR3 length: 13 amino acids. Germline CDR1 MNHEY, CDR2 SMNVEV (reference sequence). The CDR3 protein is CASSLTEFYEQYF. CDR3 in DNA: TGTGCCAGCAGCTTAACAGAATTCTACGAGCAGTACTTC.

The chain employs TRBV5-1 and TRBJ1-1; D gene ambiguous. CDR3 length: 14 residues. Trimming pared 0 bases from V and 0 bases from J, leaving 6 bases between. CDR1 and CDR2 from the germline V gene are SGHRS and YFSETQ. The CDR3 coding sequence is TGCGCCAGCAGCTTGGAACTTTTGAACACTGAAGCTTTCTTT. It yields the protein CASSLELLNTEAFF.

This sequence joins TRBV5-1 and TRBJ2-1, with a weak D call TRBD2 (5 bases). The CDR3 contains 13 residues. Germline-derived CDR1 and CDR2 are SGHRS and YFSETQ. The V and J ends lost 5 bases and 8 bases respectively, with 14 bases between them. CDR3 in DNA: TGCGCCAGCAGACTACCTAGCAGCGATGAGCAGTTCTTC. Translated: CASRLPSSDEQFF.

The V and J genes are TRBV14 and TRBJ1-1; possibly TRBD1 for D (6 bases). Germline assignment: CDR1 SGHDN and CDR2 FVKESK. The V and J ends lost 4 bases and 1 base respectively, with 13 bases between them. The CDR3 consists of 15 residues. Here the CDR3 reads CASSLRQATNTEAFF. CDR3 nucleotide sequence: TGTGCCAGCAGCCTTCGACAGGCGACGAACACTGAAGCTTTCTTT.

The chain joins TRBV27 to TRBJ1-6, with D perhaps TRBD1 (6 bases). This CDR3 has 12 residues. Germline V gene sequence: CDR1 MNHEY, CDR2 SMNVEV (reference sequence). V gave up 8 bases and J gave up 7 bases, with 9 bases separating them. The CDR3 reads CASQQGNSPLHF. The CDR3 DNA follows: TGTGCCAGCCAACAGGGAAATTCACCCCTCCACTTT.

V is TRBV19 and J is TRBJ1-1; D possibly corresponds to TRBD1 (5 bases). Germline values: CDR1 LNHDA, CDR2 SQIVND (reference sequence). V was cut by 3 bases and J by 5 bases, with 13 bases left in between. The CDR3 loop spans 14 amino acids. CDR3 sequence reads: CASSIPGVRTEAFF. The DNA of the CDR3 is TGTGCCAGTAGTATCCCGGGGGTGAGGACTGAAGCTTTCTTT.

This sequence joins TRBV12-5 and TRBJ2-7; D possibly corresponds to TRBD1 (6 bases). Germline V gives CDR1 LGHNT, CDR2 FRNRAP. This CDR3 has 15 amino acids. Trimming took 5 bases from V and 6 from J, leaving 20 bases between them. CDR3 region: CASGHEQGVVVEQYF. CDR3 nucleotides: TGTGCTAGTGGTCATGAACAGGGAGTGGTGGTCGAGCAGTACTTC.

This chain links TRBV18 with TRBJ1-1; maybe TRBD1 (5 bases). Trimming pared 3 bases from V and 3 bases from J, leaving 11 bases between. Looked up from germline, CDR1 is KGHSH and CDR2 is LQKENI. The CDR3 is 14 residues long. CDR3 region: CASSPLGGDTEAFF. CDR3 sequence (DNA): TGTGCCAGCTCACCTCTGGGGGGTGACACTGAAGCTTTCTTT.

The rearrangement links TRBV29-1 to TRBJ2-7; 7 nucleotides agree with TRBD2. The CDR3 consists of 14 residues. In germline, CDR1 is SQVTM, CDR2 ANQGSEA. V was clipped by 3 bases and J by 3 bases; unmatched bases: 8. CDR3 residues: CSVEGGDRNYEQYF. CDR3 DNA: TGCAGCGTTGAGGGAGGGGACCGAAACTACGAGCAGTACTTC.

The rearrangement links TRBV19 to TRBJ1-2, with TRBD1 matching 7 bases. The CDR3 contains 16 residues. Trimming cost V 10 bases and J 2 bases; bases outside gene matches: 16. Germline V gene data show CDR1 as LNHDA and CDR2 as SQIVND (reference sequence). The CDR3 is CATTATGGGNNYGYTF. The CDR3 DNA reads TGTGCCACTACCGCAACAGGAGGGGGCAACAACTATGGCTACACCTTC.

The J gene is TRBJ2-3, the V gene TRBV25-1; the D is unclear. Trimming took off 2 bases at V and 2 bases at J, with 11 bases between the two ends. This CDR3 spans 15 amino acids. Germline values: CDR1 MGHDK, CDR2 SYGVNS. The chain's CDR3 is CASSELSLDTDTQYF. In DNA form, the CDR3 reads TGTGCCAGCAGTGAACTTTCCCTGGACACAGATACGCAGTATTTT.

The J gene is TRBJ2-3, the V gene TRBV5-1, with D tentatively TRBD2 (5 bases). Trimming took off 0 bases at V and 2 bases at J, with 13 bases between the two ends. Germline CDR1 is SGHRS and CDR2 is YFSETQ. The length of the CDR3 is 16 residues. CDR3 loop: CASSLGFSELTDTQYF. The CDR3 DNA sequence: TGCGCCAGCAGCTTGGGGTTTAGCGAGCTCACAGATACGCAGTATTTT.

CDR3 in amino acids: CASSPGREYGNTIYF. In DNA form, the CDR3 reads TGTGCCAGCAGCCCGGGGAGGGAGTACGGAAACACCATATATTTT. This sequence joins TRBV11-2 and TRBJ1-3, with D hard to call. Trimming left V 5 bases short and J 4 bases short, with 15 bases between. In germline, CDR1 is SGHAT, CDR2 FQNNGV. The CDR3 covers 15 residues.

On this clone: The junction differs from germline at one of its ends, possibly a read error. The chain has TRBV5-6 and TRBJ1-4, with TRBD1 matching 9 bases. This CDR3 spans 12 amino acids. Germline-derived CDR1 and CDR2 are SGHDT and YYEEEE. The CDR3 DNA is TGTGCCAGCAGCCAGCACCGGGACAGGGTTCATTTT. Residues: CASSQHRDRVHF.